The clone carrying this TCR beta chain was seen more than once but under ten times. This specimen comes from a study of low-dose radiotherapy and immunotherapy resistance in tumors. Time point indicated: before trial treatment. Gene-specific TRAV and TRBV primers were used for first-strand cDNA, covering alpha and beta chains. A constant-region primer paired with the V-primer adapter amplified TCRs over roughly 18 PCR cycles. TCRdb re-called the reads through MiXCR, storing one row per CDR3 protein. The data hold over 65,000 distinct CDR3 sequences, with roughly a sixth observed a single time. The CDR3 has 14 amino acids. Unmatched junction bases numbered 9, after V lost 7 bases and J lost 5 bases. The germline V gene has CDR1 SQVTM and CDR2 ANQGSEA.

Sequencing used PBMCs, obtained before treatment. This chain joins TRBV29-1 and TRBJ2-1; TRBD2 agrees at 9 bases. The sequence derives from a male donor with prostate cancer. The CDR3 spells CSAQAGGSDNEQFF. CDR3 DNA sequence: TGCAGCGCCCAAGCGGGGGGATCCGACAATGAGCAGTTCTTC.